Shown below are 17 T cell receptor beta chains from a single sample sequenced in a study of OX40 agonist ivuxolimab in advanced cancers. Profiled with immunoSEQ multiplex PCR; TCRdb holds only in-frame clones, not every one. This sample has around 69,000 clones; 65% to 90% occur once, and the top ten carry 1.5% to 2%. The specimen comprised CD4+ or CD8+ T cells sorted from blood, sampled in a trial of the OX40 agonist ivuxolimab. These receptor sequences come from an adult with an advanced solid tumor such as melanoma, head and neck, liver or kidney cancer.

CDR3 nucleotides: TGTGCCAGCAGTGGACTATTAGGAGAGACCCAGTACTTC. Its translation is CASSGLLGETQYF. This sequence joins TRBV2 and TRBJ2-5, with D tentatively TRBD2 (5 bases). CDR3 length: 13 residues. Trimming removed 4 bases at V and 4 bases at J, with 10 bases between. The V gene's germline CDR1 is SNHLY and CDR2 FYNNEI.

V usage is TRBV2 and J usage is TRBJ1-1; D might be TRBD1 (5 bases). CDR3 size: 12 residues. The germline V gene encodes CDR1 SNHLY and CDR2 FYNNEI. The V gene lost 4 bases and the J gene lost 11 bases, with 14 bases spanning the gap. As DNA, the CDR3 is TGTGCCAGCAGTGGGGACTGGGGGGTGGCTTTCTTT. This translates into CASSGDWGVAFF.

This chain connects TRBV7-2 to TRBJ2-3, with D perhaps matching TRBD1 (5 bases). Trimming removed 5 bases from V and 6 bases from J, with 18 bases in between. Germline CDR1 reads SGHTA; CDR2 reads FQGNSA. The CDR3 is made up of 15 amino acids. The CDR3 protein is CASSRSGIRSDTQYF. For the CDR3, the DNA is TGTGCCAGCAGCCGCTCAGGGATTAGGAGTGATACGCAGTATTTT.

V and J are TRBV25-1 and TRBJ2-1, with D hard to call. CDR1 is MGHDK and CDR2 is SYGVNS in the germline V gene. V shed 1 base and J shed 4 bases, with 11 bases lying between them. The CDR3 is made up of 15 amino acids. The CDR3 loop reads CASSEFPDTYNEQFF. In DNA, the CDR3 is TGTGCCAGCAGTGAATTCCCAGACACGTACAATGAGCAGTTCTTC.

V is TRBV7-3 and J is TRBJ2-1, with D maybe TRBD2 (6 bases). The germline V gene encodes CDR1 SGHTA and CDR2 FQGTGA. Trimming pared 1 base from V and 0 bases from J, leaving 10 bases between. This CDR3 spans 16 amino acids. In DNA, the CDR3 is TGTGCCAGCAGCTTAAGCGGGGATAGCTCCTACAATGAGCAGTTCTTC. Protein sequence: CASSLSGDSSYNEQFF. Using reference TRBV7-3 and TRBJ2-1 for the parts outside the CDR3, the full variable domain is GAGVSQTPSNKVTEKGKYVELRCDPISGHTALYWYRQSLGQGPEFLIYFQGTGAADDSGLPNDRFFAVRPEGSVSTLKIQRTERGDSAVYLCASSLSGDSSYNEQFFGPGTRLTVL.

The chain employs TRBV6-5 and TRBJ1-2; 7 bases are shared with TRBD1. Germline lookup yields CDR1 MNHEY and CDR2 SVGAGI. The CDR3 covers 14 residues. The V gene end was trimmed by 9 bases and the J gene end by 7 bases; junction bases not matched to a gene: 14. CDR3 sequence reads: CASTRGVTEGGYTF. In DNA form, the CDR3 reads TGTGCCAGTACCAGGGGGGTTACTGAAGGTGGCTACACCTTC.

This clone was counted a single time. The rearrangement links TRBV6-5 to TRBJ2-3; D is unclear. The germline gives CDR1 MNHEY, CDR2 SVGAGI. The ends were cut back, 4 bases at V and 3 bases at J, with 14 bases in the middle. This CDR3 comprises 15 residues. The CDR3 protein is CASSSRPGRTDTQYF. DNA of the CDR3: TGTGCCAGCAGTTCCCGACCCGGACGTACAGATACGCAGTATTTT.

This clone was counted a single time. J is TRBJ2-7 and V is TRBV4-1; maybe TRBD1 (5 bases). V was cut by 2 bases and J by 7 bases, with 15 bases left in between. The CDR3 length is 14 residues. From germline, CDR1 is MGHRA and CDR2 YSYEKL. The CDR3 region is CASSQPRQSLEQYF. In DNA form, the CDR3 reads TGCGCCAGCAGCCAACCGCGACAGAGCTTAGAGCAGTACTTC.

The chain links TRBV6-1 to TRBJ2-5; the D gene could be TRBD1 or TRBD2 (6 bases each). This CDR3 region has 15 residues. V was clipped by 3 bases and J by 7 bases, with 18 bases between them. Germline CDR1 reads MNHNS; CDR2 reads SASEGT. The CDR3 sequence: CASSDLQGPAGTQYF. The CDR3 nucleotides are TGTGCCAGCAGTGACCTACAGGGCCCAGCGGGGACCCAGTACTTC.

The chain couples TRBV29-1 to TRBJ2-7; TRBD1 matches 11 bases. Germline CDR1 is SQVTM and CDR2 is ANQGSEA. The CDR3 spans 14 residues. V trimming: 1 base; J trimming: 5 bases; junction bases outside the gene matches: 4. The CDR3 region is CSVEGDRGGHEQYF. CDR3 DNA: TGCAGCGTTGAAGGGGACAGGGGGGGCCACGAGCAGTACTTC.

This clone was recorded only once. J is TRBJ2-7 and V is TRBV19; D remains ambiguous. The CDR3 sequence is 16 residues long. V was trimmed by 1 base and J by 3 bases, leaving 16 bases between them. Germline assignment: CDR1 LNHDA and CDR2 SQIVND (reference sequence). The CDR3 is CASSIGARPTVYEQYF. The CDR3 DNA is TGTGCCAGTAGTATAGGTGCCAGGCCAACCGTCTACGAGCAGTACTTC. Drawing the rest from reference TRBV19 and TRBJ2-7, the complete variable domain is DGGITQSPKYLFRKEGQNVTLSCEQNLNHDAMYWYRQDPGQGLRLIYYSQIVNDFQKGDIAEGYSVSREKKESFPLTVTSAQKNPTAFYLCASSIGARPTVYEQYFGPGTRLTVT.

V and J are TRBV18 and TRBJ1-3, with D hard to call. Germline CDR1 is KGHSH and CDR2 is LQKENI. This CDR3 has 13 residues. The V end lost 3 bases, the J end lost 2 bases, and 5 bases lay between the germline ends. The CDR3 here is CASSPGTGNTIYF. The DNA of the CDR3 is TGTGCCAGCTCACCTGGGACTGGAAACACCATATATTTT.

The chain has TRBV28 and TRBJ2-3; D may be TRBD2 (6 bases). The V gene lost 7 bases and the J gene lost 0 bases, with 11 bases spanning the gap. Germline loops: CDR1 MDHEN, CDR2 SYDVKM. The CDR3 spans 14 residues. This chain's CDR3 is CASNLGGSTDTQYF. In DNA, the CDR3 is TGTGCCAGCAACCTTGGGGGGAGCACAGATACGCAGTATTTT. Drawing the rest from reference TRBV28 and TRBJ2-3, the complete variable domain is DVKVTQSSRYLVKRTGEKVFLECVQDMDHENMFWYRQDPGLGLRLIYFSYDVKMKEKGDIPEGYSVSREKKERFSLILESASTNQTSMYLCASNLGGSTDTQYFGPGTRLTVL.

The V call is TRBV5-1, the J call TRBJ2-5, with unresolved D. The CDR3 totals 14 residues. V lost 5 bases and J 2 bases, leaving 13 bases between the germline ends. Germline V gives CDR1 SGHRS, CDR2 YFSETQ. CDR3 coding DNA: TGCGCCAGCAGGGCCGGCGACTCTCAAGAGACCCAGTACTTC. Translating gives CASRAGDSQETQYF.

This clone occurred a few times. The rearrangement joins TRBV5-4 to TRBJ1-2; unclear D gene. The V end lost 4 bases, the J end lost 4 bases, and 14 bases lay between the germline ends. Looked up from germline, CDR1 is SGHNT and CDR2 is YYREEE (reference sequence). The CDR3 contains 14 residues. The CDR3 DNA follows: TGTGCCAGCAGCCTGTCGGGTGTCACCTATGGCTACACCTTC. Protein: CASSLSGVTYGYTF.

The chain carries TRBV15 and TRBJ1-2; TRBD1 matches 7 bases. With V trimmed by 0 bases and J by 4 bases, 8 bases remained unmatched. Germline V gene data show CDR1 as LNHNV and CDR2 as YYDKDF (reference sequence). CDR3 length: 16 residues. CDR3 sequence (DNA): TGTGCCACCAGCAGAGATCCAACAGGGGTCGGCTATGGCTACACCTTC. Encoded protein: CATSRDPTGVGYGYTF.

The chain links TRBV2 to TRBJ2-7, with D possibly matching TRBD2 (5 bases). V lost 5 bases and J lost 7, with 18 bases in between. Per the germline V gene, CDR1 is SNHLY and CDR2 is FYNNEI. This CDR3 spans 14 amino acids. In DNA, the CDR3 is TGTGCCAGCAGTAGAGGGCAGAGGAGTGGGGAGCAGTACTTC. Its translation: CASSRGQRSGEQYF.